Shown below are 17 T cell receptor beta chains from a single sample sequenced in a study of blood T cell repertoires in COVID-19. Some clones are missing from TCRdb's copy, which holds only in-frame ones; the method was immunoSEQ multiplex PCR. This table holds about 380,000 clones, about 90% found once. The sequencing input was PBMCs or T cells enriched from blood (not recorded which). Source of these receptors: a man aged 25 to 45 who had recovered from COVID-19.

The DNA for the CDR3 is TGTGCCAGCTCACGCTCGACAGGCAGGTCCTACGAGCAGTACTTC. Encoded protein: CASSRSTGRSYEQYF. J is TRBJ2-7 and V is TRBV18; possible D gene TRBD1, 6 bases. The CDR3 extends over 15 amino acids. V shed 4 bases and J shed 1 base, with 14 bases lying between them. Germline V gives CDR1 KGHSH, CDR2 LQKENI.

The V call is TRBV19, the J call TRBJ1-5; D ambiguous. From germline, CDR1 is LNHDA and CDR2 SQIVND (reference sequence). The V end lost 8 bases, the J end lost 2 bases, and 13 bases lay between the germline ends. This CDR3 comprises 14 residues. Here the CDR3 reads CASQNSEGNQPQHF. The CDR3 DNA reads as TGTGCCAGTCAAAACTCGGAGGGCAATCAGCCCCAGCATTTT.

This sequence joins TRBV7-9 and TRBJ1-2; D uncertain. The germline CDR1 and CDR2 sequences are SEHNR and FQNEAQ (reference sequence). The CDR3 totals 14 residues. V shed 4 bases and J shed 2 bases, with 11 bases lying between them. The CDR3 loop reads CASSSQPGNYGYTF. As DNA, the CDR3 is TGTGCCAGCAGCTCACAACCGGGGAACTATGGCTACACCTTC. The full variable domain, rest sourced from reference TRBV7-9 and TRBJ1-2, is DTGVSQNPRHKITKRGQNVTFRCDPISEHNRLYWYRQTLGQGPEFLTYFQNEAQLEKSRLLSDRFSAERPKGSFSTLEIQRTEQGDSAMYLCASSSQPGNYGYTFGSGTRLTVV.

To note about this clone: The identical CDR3 is also encoded by other nucleotide sequences in the sample. The gene calls are TRBV29-1 and TRBJ2-3; no firm D call. Per the germline V gene, CDR1 is SQVTM and CDR2 is ANQGSEA. The V and J ends lost 2 bases and 0 bases respectively, with 3 bases between them. The CDR3 has 12 amino acids. CDR3 protein: CSVEPSTDTQYF. CDR3 sequence (DNA): TGCAGCGTTGAACCGAGCACAGATACGCAGTATTTT.

The CDR3 nucleotides read TGTGCCAGCTCATCTAGACAGGGGCACACAGATACGCAGTATTTT. The encoded protein is CASSSRQGHTDTQYF. The genes are TRBV18 and TRBJ2-3, with 8 bases that match TRBD1. The CDR3 extends over 15 amino acids. J gave up 2 bases and V 5 bases, and 6 bases lay outside the gene matches. Germline lookup yields CDR1 KGHSH and CDR2 LQKENI.

V is TRBV7-6 and J is TRBJ2-7, with TRBD1 matching over 8 bases. This CDR3 has 13 amino acids. Per the germline V gene, CDR1 is SGHVS and CDR2 is FNYEAQ. Losses at the gene ends were 4 bases for V and 6 bases for J; bases not matched to a gene: 5. The CDR3 loop is CASSSTTGGEQYF. As DNA, the CDR3 is TGTGCCAGCAGCTCGACCACAGGGGGCGAGCAGTACTTC.

The chain is built from TRBV6-5 and TRBJ2-6, with D possibly matching TRBD1 (6 bases). Germline assignment: CDR1 MNHEY and CDR2 SVGAGI. V gave up 5 bases and J gave up 2 bases, with 10 bases separating them. The CDR3 extends over 15 amino acids. DNA for the CDR3: TGTGCCAGCAGTCACCAGGGGACTGGGGCCAACGTCCTGACTTTC. It specifies CASSHQGTGANVLTF.

The rearrangement uses TRBV5-6 and TRBJ1-3; 9 bases map to TRBD1. The CDR3 runs 17 residues. V was pared by 3 bases and J by 6 bases, with 13 bases of the junction left unmatched. The germline CDR1 and CDR2 sequences are SGHDT and YYEEEE. This CDR3 reads CASSSPPGQGYENTIYF. The CDR3 DNA reads as TGTGCCAGCAGCTCACCCCCGGGACAGGGATATGAAAACACCATATATTTT.

V and J are TRBV10-3 and TRBJ1-2, with D maybe TRBD1 (6 bases). Between the trimmed V and J ends, which lost 5 bases and 8 bases, there was a span of 18 bases. This CDR3 region has 14 residues. The germline CDR1 and CDR2 sequences are ENHRY and SYGVKD. The CDR3 reads CAISYNTGPQGYTF. CDR3 coding DNA: TGTGCCATCAGTTATAACACAGGGCCGCAGGGCTACACCTTC.

This clone was recorded a few times. The chain combines TRBV5-1 with TRBJ1-5, with 7 positions matching TRBD1. CDR1 is SGHRS, CDR2 YFSETQ, per germline. V trimming: 4 bases; J trimming: 1 base; junction bases outside the gene matches: 5. CDR3 size: 15 residues. CDR3 coding DNA: TGCGCCAGCAGCCCCGAGGGACAGAGCAATCAGCCCCAGCATTTT. This encodes CASSPEGQSNQPQHF.

This clone was counted a single time. V is TRBV30 and J is TRBJ1-4; D is undetermined. Per the germline V gene, CDR1 is GTSNPN and CDR2 is SVGIG (reference sequence). CDR3 length: 13 amino acids. V shed 0 bases and J shed 5 bases, with 7 bases lying between them. The CDR3 loop reads CAWSVFQNEKLFF. CDR3 DNA sequence: TGTGCCTGGAGTGTATTTCAGAATGAAAAACTGTTTTTT. Full variable domain (outside the CDR3, taken from reference TRBV30 and TRBJ1-4): SQTIHQWPATLVQPVGSPLSLECTVEGTSNPNLYWYRQAAGRGLQLLFYSVGIGQISSEVPQNLSASRPQDRQFILSSKKLLLSDSGFYLCAWSVFQNEKLFFGSGTQLSVL.

This clone was detected once. The genes are TRBV5-1 and TRBJ1-6; D uncertain. V lost 0 bases, J lost 9 bases, and 13 bases lay in between. The CDR3 totals 15 residues. Per germline, CDR1 SGHRS and CDR2 YFSETQ. This chain's CDR3 is CASSLALGGSSPLHF. CDR3 coding DNA: TGCGCCAGCAGCTTGGCCCTGGGAGGGAGTTCACCCCTCCACTTT.

V is TRBV10-2 and J is TRBJ2-3; D gene ambiguous. The CDR3 contains 13 residues. Germline V lookup: CDR1 WSHSY, CDR2 SAAADI. V lost 3 bases and J lost 6, with 10 bases in between. CDR3 in amino acids: CASSDPPPDTQYF. The CDR3 DNA is TGCGCCAGCAGTGACCCTCCTCCCGATACGCAGTATTTT.

The chain combines TRBV6-5 with TRBJ2-3, with D possibly matching TRBD1 (5 bases). CDR1 and CDR2 from the germline V gene are MNHEY and SVGAGI. The CDR3 sequence is 11 residues long. Trimming stripped 5 bases from V and 6 bases from J, with 6 bases between. Here the CDR3 reads CASSTGDTQYF. The CDR3 DNA reads as TGTGCCAGCAGTACAGGCGATACGCAGTATTTT.

This chain joins TRBV7-2 and TRBJ1-5; D is unclear. The CDR3 contains 14 residues. V was cut by 2 bases and J by 6 bases, with 11 bases left in between. Germline V CDR1 and CDR2: SGHTA, FQGNSA. CDR3 sequence: CASSLYISGQPQHF. The DNA of the CDR3 is TGTGCCAGCAGCTTATACATCTCTGGTCAGCCCCAGCATTTT.

The genes are TRBV3-1 (or the pseudogene TRBV3-2) and TRBJ1-2; TRBD1 matches 9 bases. The J segment lost 6 bases and the V segment lost 3 bases, leaving 8 bases of the junction unmatched. The CDR3 spans 15 residues. CDR1 LGHDT and CDR2 YNNKEL come from the germline V gene (reference sequence). As DNA, the CDR3 is TGTGCCAGCAGCCATTCGGACAGGGGAAGAAATGGCTACACCTTC. Protein product: CASSHSDRGRNGYTF.

The CDR3 sequence is CASSARTGSPIAYEQYF. DNA for the CDR3: TGTGCCAGCAGCGCAAGGACAGGGTCCCCGATAGCCTACGAGCAGTACTTC. This sequence joins TRBV21-1 and TRBJ2-7; the D call TRBD1 from the table was never checked on the DNA. TRBV21-1 is shown as a pseudogene. The CDR3 totals 17 residues.